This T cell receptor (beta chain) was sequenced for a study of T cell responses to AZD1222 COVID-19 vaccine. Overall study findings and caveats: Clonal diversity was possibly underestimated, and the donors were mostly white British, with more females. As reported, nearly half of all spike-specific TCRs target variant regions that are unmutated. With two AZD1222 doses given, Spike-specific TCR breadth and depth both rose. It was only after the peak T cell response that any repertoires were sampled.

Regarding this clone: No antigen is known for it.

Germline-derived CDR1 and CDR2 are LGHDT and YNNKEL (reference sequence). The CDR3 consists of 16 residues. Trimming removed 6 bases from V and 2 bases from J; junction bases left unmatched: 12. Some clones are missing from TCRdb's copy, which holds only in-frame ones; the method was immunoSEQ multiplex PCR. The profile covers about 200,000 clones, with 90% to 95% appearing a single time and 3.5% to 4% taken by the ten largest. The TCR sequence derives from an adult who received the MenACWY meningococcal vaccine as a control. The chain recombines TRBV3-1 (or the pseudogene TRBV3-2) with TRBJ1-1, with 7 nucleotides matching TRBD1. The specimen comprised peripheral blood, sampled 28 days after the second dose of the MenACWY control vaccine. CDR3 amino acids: CASRSRTGTVNTEAFF. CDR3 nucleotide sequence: TGTGCCAGCAGATCTCGAACCGGGACAGTCAACACTGAAGCTTTCTTT.